Reported below is one TCR beta chain. PCR primers comprised 60 Vbeta and 13 Jbeta primers. The method was immunoSEQ multiplex PCR; TCRdb's version includes in-frame clones alone and lacks a portion of them. The sample consists of fewer than 250,000 clones, more than 75% of them appearing once. This specimen belongs to a study of cytomegalovirus exposure and HLA in healthy donors. About the study: Some 180 million T cells yielded under 130 million unique TCR beta sequences in earlier analysis.

The CDR3 length is 20 residues. Germline assignment: CDR1 LNHDA and CDR2 SQIVND (reference sequence). Trimming removed 5 bases from V and 2 bases from J; junction bases left unmatched: 16. The rearrangement links TRBV19 to TRBJ2-1, with TRBD2 matching over 12 bases. The sample was PBMCs. The TCR comes from a human donor in good health. The CDR3 nucleotides read TGTGCCAGTAGTCCACCGGGACTAGCGGGCCAGATACCTACCTACAATGAGCAGTTCTTC. Translated, it gives CASSPPGLAGQIPTYNEQFF.